The source of this T cell receptor (beta chain) is a study of T cells in Graves' hyperthyroidism and ophthalmopathy. This clonotype was seen more than once but under ten times. When hyperthyroidism was first diagnosed, the blood sample was taken, preceding any ophthalmopathy symptoms. The PBMCs had their origin in 8.5 to 10 ml of fresh peripheral blood. The CDR3 has 18 residues. Trimming at V came to 0 bases and at J to 5 bases, leaving 12 bases not matched to a gene. Germline lookup yields CDR1 SGDLS and CDR2 YYNGEE. There were TCR beta CDR3 regions amplified from RNA transcripts. HTBI primers drove first-round RT-PCR of the TCR CDR3. TCRdb re-derived calls from the multiplex PCR reads in MiXCR, one entry per CDR3 protein. The sample comprises some 350,000 distinct CDR3 sequences, around a sixth of which are singletons, and roughly a quarter rests with the top ten.

This chain joins TRBV9 and TRBJ2-3; 10 bases align to TRBD2. What was sequenced was blood. This clonotype was sampled from a woman between 18 and 29 years old with Graves' hyperthyroidism that later progressed to Graves' ophthalmopathy. CDR3 nucleotide sequence: TGTGCCAGCAGCGTAGAGGTAGAGCCAGCGGGAGGGATAGATACGCAGTATTTT. The encoded protein is CASSVEVEPAGGIDTQYF. The full variable domain, rest sourced from reference TRBV9 and TRBJ2-3, is DSGVTQTPKHLITATGQRVTLRCSPRSGDLSVYWYQQSLDQGLQFLIQYYNGEERAKGNILERFSAQQFPDLHSELNLSSLELGDSALYFCASSVEVEPAGGIDTQYFGPGTRLTVL.